This paragraph covers one TCR beta chain sequence. What it binds is unknown. The CDR3 covers 12 residues. Trimming took 4 bases from V and 8 from J, leaving 9 bases between them. CDR1 is SNHLY, CDR2 FYNNEI, per germline. These data are taken from a study of T cell responses to AZD1222 COVID-19 vaccine. Study conclusions and caveats: Clonal diversity was possibly underestimated, and the donors were mostly white British, with more females.

The data were produced by immunoSEQ multiplex PCR, yet TCRdb's version contains in-frame clones alone and is incomplete. This sample has some 170,000 clones, with around 89% found just once. The TCR comes from an adult who received the MenACWY meningococcal vaccine as a control. The chain combines TRBV2 with TRBJ2-1; D remains unclear. Sequenced here: peripheral blood, sampled 28 days after the second dose of the MenACWY control vaccine. CDR3 coding DNA: TGTGCCAGCAGTGGGAGCGATCATGAGCAGTTCTTC. Translated, it gives CASSGSDHEQFF.